The 9 T cell receptor beta chains reported below all come from one sample, sequenced in a study of response to subunit inactivated influenza vaccine. One entry per CDR3 protein results from TCRdb running MiXCR on the RT-PCR reads. The data show hundreds of thousands of distinct CDR3 sequences, around 9.9% seen once. Sample: PBMCs from blood, taken around seven weeks after vaccination. The receptor source for this set is a middle-aged man who received an inactivated influenza vaccine.

V and J are TRBV20-1 and TRBJ2-3; no clear D gene. V lost 0 bases and J 2 bases, leaving 15 bases between the germline ends. CDR1 is DFQATT, CDR2 SNEGSKA, per germline (reference sequence). The CDR3 runs to 16 residues. CDR3 region: CSARDRLRLLTDTQYF. DNA for the CDR3: TGCAGTGCTAGAGATCGGCTTCGGCTTCTCACAGATACGCAGTATTTT.

The rearrangement uses TRBV20-1 and TRBJ1-1; D may be TRBD1 (5 bases). The germline gives CDR1 DFQATT, CDR2 SNEGSKA (reference sequence). V lost 6 bases, J lost 0 bases, and 11 bases lay in between. CDR3 size: 13 residues. In DNA, the CDR3 is TGCAGTGCCCCGGTACAGGTGAACACTGAAGCTTTCTTT. Translation gives CSAPVQVNTEAFF.

In the case of this clonotype: This clone may be a read error of a much larger clone one base away. The rearrangement joins TRBV6-2 or TRBV6-3 to TRBJ2-5; tentatively, D is TRBD2 (7 bases). The DNA end is more similar to TRBJ2-1, so the J call may be wrong. CDR1 MNHEY and CDR2 SVGEGT come from the germline V gene. This CDR3 comprises 15 residues. The CDR3 loop is CASTDLGGGQETQFF. The CDR3 DNA reads TGTGCCAGCACCGACCTTGGGGGGGGCCAGGAGACCCAGTTCTTC.

Comments on this clonotype: Since a much larger clone is just one base distant, this may be a read error. The chain has TRBV7-9 and TRBJ2-1; D not resolved. V lost 5 bases, J lost 12 bases, and 20 bases lay in between. The CDR3 has 14 residues. Germline CDR1 is SEHNR and CDR2 is FQNEAQ (reference sequence). As DNA, the CDR3 is TGTGCCAGCAGCCTAGGACCTTCTGGTGATGTGCAGTTCTTC. Protein product: CASSLGPSGDVQFF.

This clonotype occurred a few times. The CDR3 spells CSARDGASGNYNEQFF. The CDR3 DNA reads as TGCAGTGCTAGAGATGGAGCTAGCGGAAACTACAATGAGCAGTTCTTC. V is TRBV20-1 and J is TRBJ2-1, with 7 bases aligning to TRBD2. The V gene's germline CDR1 is DFQATT and CDR2 SNEGSKA (reference sequence). Losses at the gene ends were 0 bases for V and 3 bases for J; bases not matched to a gene: 8. This CDR3 contains 16 residues.

This clonotype appeared a few times. The rearrangement uses TRBV7-2 and TRBJ2-2; 10 bases are shared with TRBD2. In germline, CDR1 is SGHTA, CDR2 FQGNSA. CDR3 length: 15 residues. The ends lost 2 bases at V and 6 bases at J; junction bases unmatched: 3. The chain's CDR3 is CASSLLAGVPGELFF. The CDR3 DNA is TGTGCCAGCAGCTTACTAGCGGGAGTACCCGGGGAGCTGTTTTTT.

A few counts support this clonotype. J is TRBJ2-1 and V is TRBV5-8; tentative D call: TRBD2 (5 bases). The V gene lost 4 bases and the J gene lost 9 bases, with 23 bases spanning the gap. This CDR3 is built from 16 residues. Germline V gene data show CDR1 as SGHTS and CDR2 as YDEGEE. This chain's CDR3 is CASSPGSVVFLAEQFF. The DNA for the CDR3 is TGTGCCAGCAGCCCCGGATCGGTGGTGTTCCTAGCTGAGCAGTTCTTC.

The chain carries TRBV20-1 and TRBJ2-7; tentatively, D is TRBD1 (6 bases). Germline loops: CDR1 DFQATT, CDR2 SNEGSKA (reference sequence). V lost 0 bases to trimming and J lost 2 bases, with 14 bases between them. This CDR3 region has 15 residues. This chain's CDR3 is CSARDPSRGTYEQYF. Here the CDR3 DNA reads TGCAGTGCTAGAGATCCCTCCAGGGGAACCTACGAGCAGTACTTC.

This clonotype was counted many times. J is TRBJ2-2 and V is TRBV28; TRBD1 matches at 9 bases. Unmatched junction bases numbered 9, after V lost 8 bases and J lost 5 bases. The CDR3 has 15 residues. CDR1 is MDHEN and CDR2 is SYDVKM in the germline V gene. CDR3 in amino acids: CASRLGTGITGELFF. Written as DNA, the CDR3 is TGTGCCAGCCGGCTCGGGACAGGGATTACCGGGGAGCTGTTTTTT.